The 22 T cell receptor beta chains below come from one sample, sequenced in a study of response to subunit inactivated influenza vaccine. TCRdb called the RT-PCR reads again in MiXCR, with one record for every CDR3 protein. In the table there are more than 700,000 distinct CDR3 sequences, over 20% of which are singletons. This sample comprised PBMCs from blood, obtained 5 days after vaccination. These TCRs come from a man between 50 and 59 years old who received an inactivated influenza vaccine.

This clonotype was seen a handful of times. This chain links TRBV6-2 or TRBV6-3 with TRBJ2-5; D might be TRBD1 (5 bases). V lost 6 bases, J lost 2 bases, and 13 bases lay in between. Germline V gives CDR1 MNHEY, CDR2 SVGEGT. The CDR3 contains 14 residues. The CDR3 sequence is CASSHRQTQETQYF. In nucleotides, the CDR3 is TGTGCCAGCAGCCATCGACAGACTCAAGAGACCCAGTACTTC.

This clonotype showed up just a few times. The rearrangement uses TRBV5-1 and TRBJ2-7; TRBD2 agrees at 9 bases. The germline V gene encodes CDR1 SGHRS and CDR2 YFSETQ. This CDR3 is built from 15 residues. V shed 4 bases, J shed 6 bases, and the junction held 11 bases outside the gene matches. CDR3 region: CASSELAGAPIEQYF. CDR3 DNA: TGCGCCAGCAGCGAATTAGCGGGGGCCCCGATCGAGCAGTACTTC.

This clonotype was found many times. J is TRBJ1-1 and V is TRBV4-1, with 12 bases fitting TRBD1. The CDR3 extends over 15 amino acids. After removal of 6 bases from V and 5 bases from J, the junction contained 7 bases not matched to a gene. Looked up from germline, CDR1 is MGHRA and CDR2 is YSYEKL. This CDR3 reads CASSRDRGPGTEAFF. In nucleotides, the CDR3 is TGCGCCAGCAGTCGGGACAGGGGGCCGGGGACTGAAGCTTTCTTT.

This clonotype was seen a handful of times. This chain uses TRBV7-2 with TRBJ2-5, with TRBD2 identical over 8 bases. This CDR3 has 14 amino acids. Germline CDR1 is SGHTA and CDR2 is FQGNSA. Unmatched junction bases numbered 2, after V lost 3 bases and J lost 2 bases. The CDR3 here is CASSFIAGQETQYF. The DNA of the CDR3 is TGTGCCAGCAGCTTTATAGCGGGACAAGAGACCCAGTACTTC.

Ten or more counts support this clonotype. The CDR3 DNA reads as TGTGCCAGCAGAAGGTCTGGGGATAGCAATCAGCCCCAGCATTTT. It encodes CASRRSGDSNQPQHF. V gene TRBV12-3 or TRBV12-4 combines with J gene TRBJ1-5; D is unclear. Trimming pared 6 bases from V and 0 bases from J, leaving 12 bases between. CDR3 length: 15 amino acids.

The chain carries TRBV24-1 and TRBJ2-3; D is unclear. V was cut by 2 bases and J by 0 bases, with 8 bases left in between. The CDR3 has 15 residues. Germline lookup yields CDR1 KGHDR and CDR2 SFDVKD. The CDR3 region has the DNA TGTGCCACCAGTGATTATAGCAAGAGCACAGATACGCAGTATTTT. This translates into CATSDYSKSTDTQYF.

Details on this clonotype: At one end, the junction sequence differs from germline, possibly due to a read error. The chain carries TRBV29-1 and TRBJ2-7; TRBD2 is a possible D gene (6 bases). The CDR3 has 15 amino acids. Germline V gene data show CDR1 as SQVTM and CDR2 as ANQGSEA. The CDR3 region is CSVVDRGGRAYKQYF. CDR3 sequence (DNA): TGCAGCGTTGTCGATAGGGGAGGCAGGGCCTACAAGCAGTACTTC.

This clonotype turned up a few times. The chain has TRBV20-1 and TRBJ2-1, with D possibly being TRBD1 (5 bases). The ends were cut back, 2 bases at V and 9 bases at J, with 17 bases in the middle. Germline V gene data show CDR1 as DFQATT and CDR2 as SNEGSKA (reference sequence). The CDR3 loop spans 14 amino acids. The CDR3 loop is CSARILGELGEQFF. In nucleotides, the CDR3 is TGCAGTGCTAGAATCCTAGGGGAACTGGGTGAGCAGTTCTTC.

The table lists this clonotype with many counts. The chain is built from TRBV7-9 and TRBJ2-7, with D tentatively TRBD2 (7 bases). The CDR3 extends over 14 amino acids. Germline CDR1 and CDR2: SEHNR and FQNEAQ (reference sequence). V was trimmed by 1 base and J by 4 bases, leaving 11 bases between them. CDR3 sequence: CASSLEGGAYEQYF. The DNA of the CDR3 is TGTGCCAGCAGCTTAGAAGGGGGGGCGTACGAGCAGTACTTC.

This chain uses TRBV10-3 with TRBJ1-2; the D is unclear. V was cut by 0 bases and J by 2 bases, with 7 bases left in between. The germline gives CDR1 ENHRY, CDR2 SYGVKD. The CDR3 sequence is 14 residues long. This CDR3 reads CAISESAVNYGYTF. The CDR3 DNA reads TGTGCCATCAGTGAGTCGGCGGTAAACTATGGCTACACCTTC.

This sequence joins TRBV18 and TRBJ2-7, with D tentatively TRBD1 (6 bases). Trimming pared 0 bases from V and 6 bases from J, leaving 9 bases between. This CDR3 has 13 residues. Germline CDR1 is KGHSH and CDR2 is LQKENI. The CDR3 DNA reads TGTGCCAGCTCACCACCTGGACAGACCGAGCAGTACTTC. It specifies CASSPPGQTEQYF.

This rearrangement joins TRBV12-3 or TRBV12-4 to TRBJ2-7; TRBD1 agrees at 7 bases. After removal of 3 bases from V and 6 bases from J, the junction contained 5 bases not matched to a gene. This CDR3 is 13 amino acids long. The CDR3 bases are TGTGCCAGCAGTTTGAAACAGGGGAGCGAGCAGTACTTC. It is translated as CASSLKQGSEQYF.

Only a few counts were recorded for this clonotype. This sequence joins TRBV4-3 and TRBJ2-5; either TRBD1 or TRBD2 may supply D (5 bases each). The CDR3 contains 14 residues. CDR1 is LGHNA, CDR2 YSLEER, per germline. The V and J ends lost 4 bases and 4 bases respectively, with 13 bases between them. CDR3 DNA sequence: TGCGCCAGCAGCCCGGGACCCCCTGGAGAGACCCAGTACTTC. Amino acid sequence: CASSPGPPGETQYF.

The chain recombines TRBV7-2 with TRBJ2-2; D is possibly TRBD1 (5 bases). This CDR3 is 15 amino acids long. The germline CDR1 and CDR2 sequences are SGHTA and FQGNSA. The V and J ends lost 1 base and 4 bases respectively, with 10 bases between them. In DNA, the CDR3 is TGTGCCAGCAGCTTAGGGACATCCTCCACCGGGGAGCTGTTTTTT. Translating it yields CASSLGTSSTGELFF. The entire variable domain, with the rest obtained from reference TRBV7-2 and TRBJ2-2, is as follows: GAGVSQSPSNKVTEKGKDVELRCDPISGHTALYWYRQSLGQGLEFLIYFQGNSAPDKSGLPSDRFSAERTGGSVSTLTIQRTQQEDSAVYLCASSLGTSSTGELFFGEGSRLTVL.

This clonotype came up a few times. The chain uses TRBV5-1 and TRBJ2-7; a possible D gene is TRBD1 (5 bases). The length of the CDR3 is 14 residues. The germline V and J ends were trimmed by 0 bases and 6 bases, with 13 bases remaining between them. CDR1 is SGHRS, CDR2 YFSETQ, per germline. CDR3 loop: CASSLGARVGEQYF. In DNA, the CDR3 is TGCGCCAGCAGCTTGGGGGCCAGGGTGGGCGAGCAGTACTTC. The variable domain in full, completed from reference TRBV5-1 and TRBJ2-7, reads KAGVTQTPRYLIKTRGQQVTLSCSPISGHRSVSWYQQTPGQGLQFLFEYFSETQRNKGNFPGRFSGRQFSNSRSEMNVSTLELGDSALYLCASSLGARVGEQYFGPGTRLTVT.

This clonotype was found a few times. This chain links TRBV5-8 with TRBJ2-5; D ambiguous. CDR1 and CDR2 (germline): SGHTS, YDEGEE. This CDR3 is 14 amino acids long. V was clipped by 3 bases and J by 5 bases, with 14 bases between them. The CDR3 DNA sequence: TGTGCCAGCAGCTCGGTCGGTGGGGTGGAGACCCAGTACTTC. Translating gives CASSSVGGVETQYF.

This clonotype has a handful of counts. V and J are TRBV5-1 and TRBJ2-3; 12 positions match TRBD2. The J segment lost 4 bases and the V segment lost 0 bases, leaving 3 bases of the junction unmatched. CDR1 SGHRS and CDR2 YFSETQ come from the germline V gene. The CDR3 loop spans 16 amino acids. The chain's CDR3 is CASSLGTSGKSDTQYF. CDR3 in DNA: TGCGCCAGCAGCTTGGGGACTAGCGGGAAGTCAGATACGCAGTATTTT.

The rearrangement links TRBV18 to TRBJ2-5; D might be TRBD1 (6 bases). Trimming took 0 bases from V and 6 from J, leaving 23 bases between them. Germline assignment: CDR1 KGHSH and CDR2 LQKENI. The CDR3 spans 18 residues. CDR3 sequence reads: CASSPPKSGAGDPKTQYF. Written as DNA, the CDR3 is TGTGCCAGCTCACCACCAAAGTCCGGCGCAGGGGATCCGAAGACCCAGTACTTC.

This clonotype was counted only a few times. The chain couples TRBV12-3 or TRBV12-4 to TRBJ2-1, with D perhaps TRBD1 (6 bases). V was pared by 6 bases and J by 4 bases, with 13 bases between. The CDR3 contains 14 residues. CDR3 loop: CASSPSTGYNEQFF. DNA of the CDR3: TGTGCCAGCAGCCCATCGACAGGTTACAATGAGCAGTTCTTC.

Only a few counts were recorded for this clonotype. The CDR3 loop reads CASSQTDTSYEQYF. The CDR3 DNA reads as TGCGCCAGCAGCCAGACGGACACCTCCTACGAGCAGTACTTC. The chain carries TRBV4-1 and TRBJ2-7; D perhaps matches TRBD1 (5 bases). The CDR3 is made up of 14 amino acids. The V end was cut by 3 bases, the J end by 0 bases, with 9 bases between. The germline V gene has CDR1 MGHRA and CDR2 YSYEKL.

The chain couples TRBV12-3 or TRBV12-4 to TRBJ2-2; tentative D call: TRBD2 (6 bases). V was cut by 2 bases and J by 3 bases, with 16 bases left in between. This CDR3 is built from 17 residues. The chain's CDR3 is CASSLIYGRGDTGELFF. As DNA, the CDR3 is TGTGCCAGCAGTTTAATCTATGGGCGGGGAGACACCGGGGAGCTGTTTTTT.

There are a few counts of this clonotype. The chain combines TRBV5-1 with TRBJ1-2, with 10 bases that match TRBD1. From germline, CDR1 is SGHRS and CDR2 YFSETQ. V dropped 4 bases and J dropped 8; count of bases not matched to a gene: 11. This CDR3 is built from 15 residues. CDR3 residues: CASSPGTGDSLGYTF. CDR3 sequence (DNA): TGCGCCAGCAGCCCGGGGACAGGGGACTCCCTAGGCTACACCTTC.